Listed here are 23 T cell receptor beta chains from one sample, sequenced in a study of CD8+CD57+ T cells in acquired aplastic anemia. Genomic DNA, the template, was used for profiling of the TCR beta VDJ and CDR3. TCRdb analysed the reads with MiXCR anew, one entry per CDR3 protein. The sample carries hundreds of thousands of distinct CDR3 sequences, 55% to 65% recorded once. Sample: sorted CD4+, CD8+, or CD8+CD57+ T cells (not recorded which) from PBMCs. Source of these receptors: a human donor with severe aplastic anemia or a healthy control (not recorded which).

The chain recombines TRBV6-1 with TRBJ1-2, with 7 bases identical to TRBD1. This CDR3 contains 14 residues. Germline V gene data show CDR1 as MNHNS and CDR2 as SASEGT. With V trimmed by 8 bases and J by 1 base, 7 bases remained unmatched. CDR3 protein: CASGGGTVNYGYTF. The CDR3 DNA reads as TGTGCCAGCGGGGGGGGGACAGTTAACTATGGCTACACCTTC.

The chain joins TRBV25-1 to TRBJ1-3; D is possibly TRBD1 (6 bases). Between the trimmed V and J ends, which lost 2 bases and 2 bases, there was a span of 13 bases. The germline V gene encodes CDR1 MGHDK and CDR2 SYGVNS. This CDR3 is built from 16 residues. This CDR3 reads CASSEGGLRTGNTIYF. CDR3 DNA sequence: TGTGCCAGCAGTGAAGGGGGCCTCCGAACTGGAAACACCATATATTTT.

This clonotype was detected ten times or more. The chain joins TRBV9 to TRBJ2-1, with 11 bases lining up with TRBD2. The CDR3 sequence is 15 residues long. Germline CDR1 and CDR2: SGDLS and YYNGEE. The junction had 5 bases not matched to a gene; V was cut back by 3 bases and J by 6 bases. In nucleotides, the CDR3 is TGTGCCAGCAGCGCTTTAGCGGGGGGGACCAATGAGCAGTTCTTC. Its translation is CASSALAGGTNEQFF.

This chain links TRBV7-8 with TRBJ2-3; 10 nucleotides agree with TRBD1. The CDR3 runs to 15 residues. In germline, CDR1 is SGHVS, CDR2 FQNEAQ. The ends lost 5 bases at V and 3 bases at J; junction bases unmatched: 5. DNA for the CDR3: TGTGCCAGCAGCGTCGGGACAGGGGTGACAGATACGCAGTATTTT. This codes for CASSVGTGVTDTQYF.

This clonotype came up a few times. The chain carries TRBV29-1 and TRBJ1-1, with D possibly matching TRBD1 (6 bases). CDR1 is SQVTM, CDR2 ANQGSEA, per germline. V was trimmed by 4 bases and J by 7 bases, leaving 13 bases between them. The CDR3 is made up of 12 amino acids. Here the CDR3 DNA reads TGCAGCGTTGGAGGGGGGGCCCATGAAGCTTTCTTT. It codes for CSVGGGAHEAFF.

This clonotype was counted many times. The chain joins TRBV29-1 to TRBJ1-2, with D possibly TRBD1 on 6 matching bases. This CDR3 comprises 13 residues. V gave up 3 bases and J gave up 6 bases, with 14 bases separating them. Germline assignment: CDR1 SQVTM and CDR2 ANQGSEA. The chain's CDR3 is CSVDGQTFDGYTF. The CDR3 nucleotides read TGCAGCGTTGACGGACAGACCTTCGATGGCTACACCTTC.

This chain uses TRBV2 with TRBJ1-1; D ambiguous. With 7 bases removed from V and 1 base from J, the gap between germline ends came to 10 bases. The CDR3 has 13 amino acids. CDR1 and CDR2 (germline): SNHLY, FYNNEI. The CDR3 coding sequence is TGTGCCAGCACCCGACACCAGAACACTGAAGCTTTCTTT. This gives the protein CASTRHQNTEAFF.

Turning to this clonotype: A much larger clone sits a single nucleotide away, making a read error possible. Here the CDR3 reads CASSPRPGLTEAFF. CDR3 nucleotide sequence: TGTGCCAGCTCACCACGACCAGGACTCACTGAAGCTTTCTTT. The chain combines TRBV18 with TRBJ1-1; D uncertain. The germline V gene has CDR1 KGHSH and CDR2 LQKENI. The CDR3 is made up of 14 amino acids. With 1 base removed from V and 4 bases from J, the gap between germline ends came to 10 bases.

The chain is built from TRBV19 and TRBJ2-6; 8 nucleotides align to TRBD1. The CDR3 spans 17 residues. J was trimmed by 3 bases and V by 4 bases; bases with no gene match: 8. From germline, CDR1 is LNHDA and CDR2 SQIVND (reference sequence). The CDR3 DNA is TGTGCCAGTAGTAGCGGACAGGGAATAGATGGGGCCAACGTCCTGACTTTC. Its protein product is CASSSGQGIDGANVLTF.

V is TRBV20-1 and J is TRBJ2-7; 8 bases fit TRBD1. The CDR3 runs 16 residues. CDR1 is DFQATT, CDR2 SNEGSKA, per germline (reference sequence). V was pared by 3 bases and J by 8 bases, with 18 bases of the junction left unmatched. The CDR3 spells CSASLQGGINQPQQYF. Here the CDR3 DNA reads TGCAGTGCTAGTCTACAGGGGGGTATCAATCAGCCCCAGCAGTACTTC.

The J gene is TRBJ1-2, the V gene TRBV5-6; D is unclear. V was trimmed by 1 base and J by 3 bases, leaving 10 bases between them. Germline CDR1 is SGHDT and CDR2 is YYEEEE. The CDR3 contains 14 residues. CDR3 DNA sequence: TGTGCCAGCAGCTTGCTTGCAGTGGACTATGGCTACACCTTC. Translating gives CASSLLAVDYGYTF.

The chain uses TRBV20-1 and TRBJ1-4; D ambiguous. This CDR3 spans 11 amino acids. V gave up 1 base and J gave up 8 bases, with 5 bases separating them. Germline-derived CDR1 and CDR2 are DFQATT and SNEGSKA (reference sequence). The CDR3 nucleotides are TGCAGTGCTAGAGCAGACGAAAAACTGTTTTTT. Its protein product is CSARADEKLFF.

V usage is TRBV11-2 and J usage is TRBJ2-5, with 10 bases matching TRBD1. J was trimmed by 1 base and V by 3 bases; bases with no gene match: 2. This CDR3 spans 15 amino acids. Germline CDR1 is SGHAT and CDR2 is FQNNGV. CDR3 DNA sequence: TGTGCCAGCAGCTTTCGGACAGGGGGCCAAGAGACCCAGTACTTC. This encodes CASSFRTGGQETQYF.

This clonotype has only a few counts. This chain's CDR3 is CSEGLNENFSGANVLTF. CDR3 bases: TGCAGTGAGGGCCTTAATGAAAACTTCTCTGGGGCCAACGTCCTGACTTTC. The chain combines TRBV20-1 with TRBJ2-6; D gene unclear. Germline-derived CDR1 and CDR2 are DFQATT and SNEGSKA (reference sequence). Trimming shortened V by 7 bases and J by 0 bases, and 19 bases separated the two germline ends. The CDR3 is made up of 17 amino acids.

Points on this clonotype: Since the CDR3 does not end with the conserved phenylalanine or tryptophan, this likely comes from a read error. The limits of the CDR3 on the DNA are not certain, so only TCRdb's listed CDR3 is given. This sequence joins TRBV7-9 and TRBJ2-7; no DNA check was done on the table's D call, TRBD1. The length of the CDR3 is 16 amino acids, counting both ends. CDR1 is SEHNR and CDR2 is FQNEAQ in the germline V gene (reference sequence). CDR3 in amino acids: CASSPGGRGRAPTSST.

This clonotype was counted at least ten times. Written as DNA, the CDR3 is TGTGCCAGCAGCTATGGGGCGGCCGGGGAGCTGTTTTTT. It is translated as CASSYGAAGELFF. The rearrangement joins TRBV7-3 to TRBJ2-2; a possible D gene is TRBD1 (5 bases). The CDR3 is 13 residues long. V was shortened by 4 bases and J by 6 bases, with 9 bases between the two germline ends. From germline, CDR1 is SGHTA and CDR2 FQGTGA. The variable domain in full, with the rest retrieved from reference TRBV7-3 and TRBJ2-2, is GAGVSQTPSNKVTEKGKYVELRCDPISGHTALYWYRQSLGQGPEFLIYFQGTGAADDSGLPNDRFFAVRPEGSVSTLKIQRTERGDSAVYLCASSYGAAGELFFGEGSRLTVL.

This clonotype was found many times. The chain combines TRBV12-3 or TRBV12-4 with TRBJ1-2, with TRBD1 matching 12 bases. The CDR3 is made up of 15 amino acids. J lost 10 bases, V lost 5 bases, and 11 bases had no gene match. CDR3 sequence: CASSPSGTGGLDYTF. CDR3 nucleotides: TGTGCCAGCAGTCCCTCCGGGACAGGGGGCTTGGACTACACCTTC.

The sample holds many counts of this clonotype. Here the CDR3 reads CASSLVGIQETQYF. CDR3 in DNA: TGTGCCAGCAGCTTAGTCGGCATTCAAGAGACCCAGTACTTC. This sequence joins TRBV7-9 and TRBJ2-5; D remains ambiguous. This CDR3 has 14 residues. Trimming removed 1 base at V and 2 bases at J, with 8 bases between. CDR1 is SEHNR and CDR2 is FQNEAQ in the germline V gene (reference sequence).

V gene TRBV27 combines with J gene TRBJ2-3; D gene ambiguous. Looked up from germline, CDR1 is MNHEY and CDR2 is SMNVEV (reference sequence). The V and J ends lost 5 bases and 4 bases respectively, with 7 bases between them. This CDR3 is built from 12 residues. The CDR3 is CASSHGPDTQYF. The CDR3 region has the DNA TGTGCCAGCAGTCATGGGCCAGATACGCAGTATTTT.

This clonotype showed up many times. The V call is TRBV15, the J call TRBJ2-3; unclear D gene. Trimming cost V 1 base and J 3 bases, with 2 bases left between them. The CDR3 sequence is 12 residues long. Germline CDR1 reads LNHNV; CDR2 reads YYDKDF (reference sequence). CDR3 DNA sequence: TGTGCCACCAGCAGAGGGACAGATACGCAGTATTTT. This codes for CATSRGTDTQYF.

This clonotype was recorded only once. The chain is built from TRBV29-1 and TRBJ2-5, with 8 bases fitting TRBD1. The CDR3 runs 13 residues. Germline trimming cut 4 bases from V and 5 bases from J; bases unmatched to any gene: 6. The germline gives CDR1 SQVTM, CDR2 ANQGSEA. The CDR3 sequence: CSVVQGGMETQYF. The CDR3 coding sequence is TGCAGCGTTGTACAGGGGGGCATGGAGACCCAGTACTTC.

In its sample, this clonotype was seen a few times. The chain joins TRBV29-1 to TRBJ2-2; perhaps TRBD1 as D (5 bases). Between the trimmed V and J ends, which lost 3 bases and 8 bases, there was a span of 7 bases. In germline, CDR1 is SQVTM, CDR2 ANQGSEA. The CDR3 runs to 11 residues. The chain's CDR3 is CSVDRAGELFF. The DNA of the CDR3 is TGCAGCGTTGACAGGGCTGGGGAGCTGTTTTTT.

The chain uses TRBV7-3 and TRBJ2-2, with D perhaps matching TRBD2 (6 bases). The CDR3 sequence is 18 residues long. Trimming cost V 3 bases and J 2 bases, with 19 bases left between them. The germline V gene encodes CDR1 SGHTA and CDR2 FQGTGA. This chain's CDR3 is CASSFTSPGLSNTGELFF. CDR3 nucleotide sequence: TGTGCCAGCAGCTTTACCTCTCCGGGACTGTCCAACACCGGGGAGCTGTTTTTT. The full variable domain, completed using reference TRBV7-3 and TRBJ2-2, is GAGVSQTPSNKVTEKGKYVELRCDPISGHTALYWYRQSLGQGPEFLIYFQGTGAADDSGLPNDRFFAVRPEGSVSTLKIQRTERGDSAVYLCASSFTSPGLSNTGELFFGEGSRLTVL.